The 2 T cell receptor beta chains below all came from one sample that was sequenced in a study of blood T cell repertoires in COVID-19. TCRdb's table, derived via immunoSEQ multiplex PCR, lists solely in-frame clones and lacks some. Of about 45,000 clones listed, roughly 90% were seen once; the top ten hold approximately 14%. Sequencing used peripheral blood. The origin of the receptors is a human donor in a cohort sampled during active COVID-19.

This chain links TRBV9 with TRBJ2-1; D is uncertain. The CDR3 length is 11 residues. CDR1 SGDLS and CDR2 YYNGEE come from the germline V gene. V lost 4 bases and J 10 bases, leaving 9 bases between the germline ends. The DNA for the CDR3 is TGTGCCAGCAGCATCGCCGCGGAGCAGTTCTTC. Residues: CASSIAAEQFF.

The V gene is TRBV9, the J gene TRBJ2-3; D ambiguous. The length of the CDR3 is 14 residues. V shed 1 base and J shed 5 bases, with 11 bases lying between them. Per germline, CDR1 SGDLS and CDR2 YYNGEE. DNA for the CDR3: TGTGCCAGCAGCGTACGACGGGTGGGAGATACGCAGTATTTT. This sequence encodes CASSVRRVGDTQYF.